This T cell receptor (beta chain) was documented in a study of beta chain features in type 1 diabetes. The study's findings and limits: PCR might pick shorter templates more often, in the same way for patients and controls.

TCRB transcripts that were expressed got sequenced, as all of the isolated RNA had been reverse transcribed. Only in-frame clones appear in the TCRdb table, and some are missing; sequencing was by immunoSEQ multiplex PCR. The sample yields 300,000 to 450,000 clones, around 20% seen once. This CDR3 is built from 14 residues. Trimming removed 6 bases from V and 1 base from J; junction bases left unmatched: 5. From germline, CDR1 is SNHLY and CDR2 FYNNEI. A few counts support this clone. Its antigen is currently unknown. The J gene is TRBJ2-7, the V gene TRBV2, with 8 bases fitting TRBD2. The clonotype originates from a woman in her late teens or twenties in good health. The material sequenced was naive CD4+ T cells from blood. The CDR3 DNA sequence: TGTGCCAGCAGCTCTAGCGGGCGGTCCTACGAGCAGTACTTC. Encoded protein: CASSSSGRSYEQYF.